The sequence of this T cell receptor beta chain was determined in a study of cytomegalovirus exposure and HLA in healthy donors. The PCR ran on 60 Vbeta and 13 Jbeta primers. Measured with immunoSEQ multiplex PCR; TCRdb has only the in-frame clones, and not every one. The ten top clones account for 2.1%, within a sample of 170,000 or so clones. Deletions cut 8 bases from V and 4 bases from J, with 17 bases between. The CDR3 totals 13 residues. Per germline, CDR1 GTSNPN and CDR2 SVGIG (reference sequence). The source is a young man in good health and CMV-seronegative. V is TRBV30 and J is TRBJ1-1; D is uncertain. The sequencing input was PBMCs. CDR3 in DNA: TGTGCCGGAGGGCGTAACCGGGGCACTGAAGCTTTCTTT. It codes for CAGGRNRGTEAFF.